The TCR beta chain described here comes from a study of cytomegalovirus exposure and HLA in healthy donors. From germline, CDR1 is SGHRS and CDR2 YFSETQ. V shed 2 bases, J shed 3 bases, and the junction held 7 bases outside the gene matches. The CDR3 is 15 residues long. This clone turned up a few times. Researchers ran the PCR with 60 Vbeta and 13 Jbeta primers. Data came from immunoSEQ multiplex PCR; TCRdb stores just in-frame clones and leaves some out. The sample lists under 150,000 clones, roughly 74% occurring once. Sequenced input: PBMCs. This TCR was sampled from a woman aged 40 to 50 in good health and CMV-seropositive. This chain links TRBV5-1 with TRBJ1-1, with TRBD1 matching over 7 bases. CDR3 DNA: TGCGCCAGCAGCTTTCTTCCGGGACAGCACACTGAAGCTTTCTTT. Its translation is CASSFLPGQHTEAFF.